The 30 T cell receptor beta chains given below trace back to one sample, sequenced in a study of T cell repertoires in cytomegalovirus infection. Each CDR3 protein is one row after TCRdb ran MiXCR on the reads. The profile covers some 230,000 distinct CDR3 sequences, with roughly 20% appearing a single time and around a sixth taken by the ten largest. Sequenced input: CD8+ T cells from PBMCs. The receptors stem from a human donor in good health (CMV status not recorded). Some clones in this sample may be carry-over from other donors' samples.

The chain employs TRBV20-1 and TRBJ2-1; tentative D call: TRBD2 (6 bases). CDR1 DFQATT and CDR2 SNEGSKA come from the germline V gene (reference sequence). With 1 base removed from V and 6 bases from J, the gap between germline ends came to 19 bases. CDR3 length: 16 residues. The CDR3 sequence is CSARAGLGLPSNEQFF. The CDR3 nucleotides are TGCAGTGCTAGAGCAGGGTTGGGACTCCCCTCCAATGAGCAGTTCTTC.

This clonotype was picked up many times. CDR3 DNA sequence: TGTGCCAGCAGCGGATCCCCGACAGGGGAATACGAGCAGTACTTC. As protein: CASSGSPTGEYEQYF. The chain couples TRBV7-8 to TRBJ2-7; 8 positions match TRBD1. Germline V lookup: CDR1 SGHVS, CDR2 FQNEAQ. V trimming: 5 bases; J trimming: 4 bases; junction bases outside the gene matches: 10. The CDR3 consists of 15 residues. The full variable domain, with the rest looked up from reference TRBV7-8 and TRBJ2-7, is GAGVSQSPRYKVAKRGQDVALRCDPISGHVSLFWYQQALGQGPEFLTYFQNEAQLDKSGLPSDRFFAERPEGSVSTLKIQRTQQEDSAVYLCASSGSPTGEYEQYFGPGTRLTVT.

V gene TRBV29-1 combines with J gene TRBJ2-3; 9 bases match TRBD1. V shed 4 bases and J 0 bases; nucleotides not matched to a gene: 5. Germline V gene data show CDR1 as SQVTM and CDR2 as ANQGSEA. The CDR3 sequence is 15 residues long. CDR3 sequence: CSVVPGTGSTDTQYF. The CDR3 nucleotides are TGCAGCGTTGTGCCCGGGACAGGGAGCACAGATACGCAGTATTTT.

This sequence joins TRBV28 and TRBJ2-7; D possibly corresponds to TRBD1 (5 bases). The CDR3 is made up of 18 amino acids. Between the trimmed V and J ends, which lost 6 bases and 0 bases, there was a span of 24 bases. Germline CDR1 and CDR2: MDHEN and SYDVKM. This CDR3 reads CASSLAPHWRDSSYEQYF. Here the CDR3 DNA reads TGTGCCAGCAGCCTGGCGCCCCACTGGCGCGACAGCTCCTACGAGCAGTACTTC.

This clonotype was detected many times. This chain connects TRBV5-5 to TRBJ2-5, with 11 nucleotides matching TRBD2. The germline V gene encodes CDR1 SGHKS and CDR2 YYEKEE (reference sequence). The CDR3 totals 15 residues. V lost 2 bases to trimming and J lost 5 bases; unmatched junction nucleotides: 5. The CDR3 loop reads CASSFSGGAGETQYF. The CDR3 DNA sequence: TGTGCCAGCAGCTTTAGCGGGGGGGCCGGGGAGACCCAGTACTTC.

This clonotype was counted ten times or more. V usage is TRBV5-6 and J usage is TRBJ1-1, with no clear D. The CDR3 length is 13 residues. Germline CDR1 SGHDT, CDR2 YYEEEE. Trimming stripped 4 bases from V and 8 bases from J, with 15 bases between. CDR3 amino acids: CASSADDGEEAFF. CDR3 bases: TGTGCCAGCAGCGCAGACGACGGGGAAGAAGCTTTCTTT.

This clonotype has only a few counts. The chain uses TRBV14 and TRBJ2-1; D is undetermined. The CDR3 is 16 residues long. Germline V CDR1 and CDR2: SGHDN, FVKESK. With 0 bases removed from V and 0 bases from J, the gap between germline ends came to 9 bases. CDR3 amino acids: CASSQEGSRSYNEQFF. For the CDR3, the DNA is TGTGCCAGCAGCCAAGAGGGTAGCCGCTCCTACAATGAGCAGTTCTTC.

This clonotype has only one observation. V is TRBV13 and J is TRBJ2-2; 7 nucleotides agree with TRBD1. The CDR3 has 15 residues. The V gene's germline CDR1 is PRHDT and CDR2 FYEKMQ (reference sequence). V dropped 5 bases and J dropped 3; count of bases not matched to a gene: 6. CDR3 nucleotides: TGTGCCAGCAGCCCGAACAGGGGTTACACCGGGGAGCTGTTTTTT. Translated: CASSPNRGYTGELFF.

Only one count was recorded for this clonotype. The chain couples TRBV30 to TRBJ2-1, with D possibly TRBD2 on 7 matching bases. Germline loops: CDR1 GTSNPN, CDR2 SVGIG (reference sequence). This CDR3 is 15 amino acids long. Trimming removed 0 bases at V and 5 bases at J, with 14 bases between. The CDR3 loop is CAWSVNRGADNEQFF. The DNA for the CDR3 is TGTGCCTGGAGTGTAAACCGGGGGGCGGACAATGAGCAGTTCTTC. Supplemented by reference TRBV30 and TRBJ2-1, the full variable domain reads SQTIHQWPATLVQPVGSPLSLECTVEGTSNPNLYWYRQAAGRGLQLLFYSVGIGQISSEVPQNLSASRPQDRQFILSSKKLLLSDSGFYLCAWSVNRGADNEQFFGPGTRLTVL.

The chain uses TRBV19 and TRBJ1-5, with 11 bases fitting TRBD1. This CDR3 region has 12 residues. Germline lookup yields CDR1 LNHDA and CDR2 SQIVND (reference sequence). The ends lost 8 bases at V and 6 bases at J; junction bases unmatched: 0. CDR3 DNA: TGTGCCAGTGGGACAGGGGGTCAGCCCCAGCATTTT. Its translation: CASGTGGQPQHF.

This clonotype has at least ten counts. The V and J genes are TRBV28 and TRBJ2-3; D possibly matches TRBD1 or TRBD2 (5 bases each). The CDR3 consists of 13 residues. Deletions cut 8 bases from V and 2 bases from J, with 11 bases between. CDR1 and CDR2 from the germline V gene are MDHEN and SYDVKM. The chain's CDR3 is CASEPGTTDTQYF. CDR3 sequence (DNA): TGTGCCAGCGAACCCGGGACCACAGATACGCAGTATTTT. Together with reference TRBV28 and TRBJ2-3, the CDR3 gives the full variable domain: DVKVTQSSRYLVKRTGEKVFLECVQDMDHENMFWYRQDPGLGLRLIYFSYDVKMKEKGDIPEGYSVSREKKERFSLILESASTNQTSMYLCASEPGTTDTQYFGPGTRLTVL.

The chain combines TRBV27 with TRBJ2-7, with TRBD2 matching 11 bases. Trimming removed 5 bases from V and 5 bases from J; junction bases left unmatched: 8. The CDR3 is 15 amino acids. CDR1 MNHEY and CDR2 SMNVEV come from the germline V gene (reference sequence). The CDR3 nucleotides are TGTGCCAGCAGTACCGAAGGACTAGCGGGCGACGAGCAGTACTTC. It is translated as CASSTEGLAGDEQYF.

The CDR3 region is CSVEVSSGYNEQFF. CDR3 nucleotide sequence: TGCAGCGTTGAAGTCTCTAGCGGATACAATGAGCAGTTCTTC. The genes are TRBV29-1 and TRBJ2-1, with 7 bases aligning to TRBD2. Germline CDR1 and CDR2: SQVTM and ANQGSEA. This CDR3 is built from 14 residues. V lost 1 base, J lost 4 bases, and 4 bases stayed unmatched.

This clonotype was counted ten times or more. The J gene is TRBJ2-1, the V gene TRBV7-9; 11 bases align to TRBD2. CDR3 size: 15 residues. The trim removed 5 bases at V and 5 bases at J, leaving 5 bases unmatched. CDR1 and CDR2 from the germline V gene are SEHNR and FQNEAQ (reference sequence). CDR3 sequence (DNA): TGTGCCAGCAGCATAATTAGCGGGGGGGACAATGAGCAGTTCTTC. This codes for CASSIISGGDNEQFF.

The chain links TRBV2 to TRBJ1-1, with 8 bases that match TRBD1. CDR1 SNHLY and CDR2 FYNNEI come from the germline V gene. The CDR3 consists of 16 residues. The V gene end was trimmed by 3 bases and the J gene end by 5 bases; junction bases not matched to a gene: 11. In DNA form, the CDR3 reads TGTGCCAGCAGTGACCCGCTCGGACAGGGTGAAACTGAAGCTTTCTTT. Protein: CASSDPLGQGETEAFF.

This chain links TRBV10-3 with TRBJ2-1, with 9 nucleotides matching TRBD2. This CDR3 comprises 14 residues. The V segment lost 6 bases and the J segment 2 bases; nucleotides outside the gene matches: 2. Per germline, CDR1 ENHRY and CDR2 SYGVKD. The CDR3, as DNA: TGTGCCATCAGAGCGGGGGGCCCCTACAATGAGCAGTTCTTC. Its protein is CAIRAGGPYNEQFF.

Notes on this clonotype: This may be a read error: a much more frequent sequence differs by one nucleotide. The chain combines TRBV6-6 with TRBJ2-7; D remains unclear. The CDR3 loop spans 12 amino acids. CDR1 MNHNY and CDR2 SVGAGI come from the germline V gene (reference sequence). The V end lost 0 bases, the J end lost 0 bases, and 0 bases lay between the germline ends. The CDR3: CASSYSSYEQYF. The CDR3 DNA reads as TGTGCCAGCAGTTACTCCTCCTACGAGCAGTACTTC.

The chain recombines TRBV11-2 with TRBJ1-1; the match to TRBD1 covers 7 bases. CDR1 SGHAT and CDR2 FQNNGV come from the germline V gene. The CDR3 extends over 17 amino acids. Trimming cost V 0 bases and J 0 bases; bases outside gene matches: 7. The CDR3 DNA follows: TGTGCCAGCAGCTTAGATTACTCCGGGACAGTGAACACTGAAGCTTTCTTT. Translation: CASSLDYSGTVNTEAFF.

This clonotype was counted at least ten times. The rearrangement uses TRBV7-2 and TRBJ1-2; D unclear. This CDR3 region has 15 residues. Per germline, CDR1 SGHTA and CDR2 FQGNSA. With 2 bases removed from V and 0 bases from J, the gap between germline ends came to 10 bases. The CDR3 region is CASSLITPTNYGYTF. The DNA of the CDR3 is TGTGCCAGCAGCTTAATCACGCCGACTAACTATGGCTACACCTTC. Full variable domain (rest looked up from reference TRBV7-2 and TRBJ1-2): GAGVSQSPSNKVTEKGKDVELRCDPISGHTALYWYRQSLGQGLEFLIYFQGNSAPDKSGLPSDRFSAERTGGSVSTLTIQRTQQEDSAVYLCASSLITPTNYGYTFGSGTRLTVV.

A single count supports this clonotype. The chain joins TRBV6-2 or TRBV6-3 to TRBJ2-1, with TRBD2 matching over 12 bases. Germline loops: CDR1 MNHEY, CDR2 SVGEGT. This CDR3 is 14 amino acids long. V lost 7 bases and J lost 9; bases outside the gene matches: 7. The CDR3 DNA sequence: TGTGCCAGCACCTCTAGCGGGGGGGCCTTTGAGCAGTTCTTC. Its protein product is CASTSSGGAFEQFF.

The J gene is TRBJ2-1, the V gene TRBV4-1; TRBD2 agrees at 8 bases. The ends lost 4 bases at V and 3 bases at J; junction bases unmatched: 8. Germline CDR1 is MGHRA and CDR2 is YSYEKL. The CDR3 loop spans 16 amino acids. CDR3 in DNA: TGCGCCAGCAGCCCGGCGAGTAGCGGGAACTACAATGAGCAGTTCTTC. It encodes CASSPASSGNYNEQFF.

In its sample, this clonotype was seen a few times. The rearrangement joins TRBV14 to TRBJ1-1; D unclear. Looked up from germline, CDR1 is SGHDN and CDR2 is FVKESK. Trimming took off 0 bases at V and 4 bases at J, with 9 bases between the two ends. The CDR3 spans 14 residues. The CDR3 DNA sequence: TGTGCCAGCAGCCAAGATAGCTTTGCCACTGAAGCTTTCTTT. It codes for CASSQDSFATEAFF. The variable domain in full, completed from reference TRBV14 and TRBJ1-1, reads EAGVTQFPSHSVIEKGQTVTLRCDPISGHDNLYWYRRVMGKEIKFLLHFVKESKQDESGMPNNRFLAERTGGTYSTLKVQPAELEDSGVYFCASSQDSFATEAFFGQGTRLTVV.

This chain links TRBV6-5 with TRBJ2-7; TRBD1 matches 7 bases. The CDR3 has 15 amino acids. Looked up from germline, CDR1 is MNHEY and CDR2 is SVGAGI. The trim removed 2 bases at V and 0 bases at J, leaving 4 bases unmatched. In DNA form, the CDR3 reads TGTGCCAGCAGTTACAGGGACAGCCACTCCTACGAGCAGTACTTC. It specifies CASSYRDSHSYEQYF.

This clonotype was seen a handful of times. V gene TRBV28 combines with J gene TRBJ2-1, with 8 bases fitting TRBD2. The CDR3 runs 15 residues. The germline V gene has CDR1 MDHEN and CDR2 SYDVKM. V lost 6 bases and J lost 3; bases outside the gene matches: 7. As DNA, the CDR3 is TGTGCCAGCAGATTGCGGGGGGAAGTCTACAATGAGCAGTTCTTC. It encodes CASRLRGEVYNEQFF.

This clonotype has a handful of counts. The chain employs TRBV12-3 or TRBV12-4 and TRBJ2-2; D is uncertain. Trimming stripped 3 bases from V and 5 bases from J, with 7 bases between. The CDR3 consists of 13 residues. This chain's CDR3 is CASSFLLTGELFF. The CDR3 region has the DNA TGTGCCAGCAGTTTTCTATTGACCGGGGAGCTGTTTTTT.

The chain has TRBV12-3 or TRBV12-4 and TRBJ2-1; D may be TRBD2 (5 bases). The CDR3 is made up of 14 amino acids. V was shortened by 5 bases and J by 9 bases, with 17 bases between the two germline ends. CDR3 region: CASSRREGQFEQFF. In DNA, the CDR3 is TGTGCCAGCAGTAGACGGGAAGGCCAATTTGAGCAGTTCTTC.

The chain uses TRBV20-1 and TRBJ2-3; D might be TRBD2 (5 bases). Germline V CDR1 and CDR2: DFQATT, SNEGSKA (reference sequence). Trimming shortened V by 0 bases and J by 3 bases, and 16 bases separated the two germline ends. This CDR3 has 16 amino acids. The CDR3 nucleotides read TGCAGTGCTAGAGATGACGGACTCTTCGGTACAGATACGCAGTATTTT. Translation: CSARDDGLFGTDTQYF.

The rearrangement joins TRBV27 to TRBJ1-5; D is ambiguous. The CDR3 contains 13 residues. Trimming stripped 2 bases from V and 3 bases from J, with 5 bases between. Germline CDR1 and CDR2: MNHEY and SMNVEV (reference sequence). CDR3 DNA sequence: TGTGCCAGCAGTTTAAGTGTCAATCAGCCCCAGCATTTT. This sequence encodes CASSLSVNQPQHF.

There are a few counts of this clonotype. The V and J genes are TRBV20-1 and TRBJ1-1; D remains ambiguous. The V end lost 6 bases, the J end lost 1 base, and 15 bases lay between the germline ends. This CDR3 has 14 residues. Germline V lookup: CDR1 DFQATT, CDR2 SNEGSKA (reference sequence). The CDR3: CSALQSSGNTEAFF. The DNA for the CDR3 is TGCAGTGCCCTTCAGTCGTCGGGGAACACTGAAGCTTTCTTT.

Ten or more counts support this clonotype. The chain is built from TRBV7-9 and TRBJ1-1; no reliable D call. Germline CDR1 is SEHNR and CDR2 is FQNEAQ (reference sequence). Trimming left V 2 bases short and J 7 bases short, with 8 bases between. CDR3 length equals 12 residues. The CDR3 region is CASSLKALEAFF. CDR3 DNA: TGTGCCAGCAGCTTAAAGGCTCTTGAAGCTTTCTTT.